The present T cell receptor (beta chain) was sequenced within a study of regulatory T cells in long-lasting Graves disease. Overall study: In persistent Graves' disease, antithyroid drugs had been taken for over 5 years and TSH receptor antibodies stayed positive.

As for time point: persistent/refractory GD, antithyroid drugs over 5 years with positive TRAb. The authors made the TCR library using RNA they extracted from PBMCs. Clinicians diagnosed Graves' disease using American Thyroid Association guidelines. Library construction for TCR beta used iRepertoire HTBI primers and Arm-PCR of CDR3 regions. TCRdb re-derived calls from the multiplex PCR reads in MiXCR, one entry per CDR3 protein. Of about 660,000 distinct CDR3 sequences listed, 25% to 35% are singletons. Study conclusions and caveats: There was favoring of TRBV28, TRBJ1-2 and TRBJ2-5 in persistent disease.

The germline gives CDR1 MNHGY, CDR2 SVAAGI. The CDR3 sequence is 14 residues long. The V end lost 3 bases, the J end lost 2 bases, and 7 bases lay between the germline ends. A note on this clonotype: Its specificity is not known.

The rearrangement links TRBV6-9 to TRBJ2-2; D is undetermined. The clonotype was recovered from a female donor with Graves disease. The sequencing used peripheral blood mononuclear cells (PBMCs), collected when the disease was refractory, from a patient treated with antithyroid drugs. CDR3 residues: CASSYSPNTGELFF. The DNA for the CDR3 is TGTGCCAGCAGTTACAGTCCTAACACCGGGGAGCTGTTTTTT.